One T cell receptor beta chain is described in this entry. Its cognate antigen has yet to be identified. Base qualities are missing; no much larger clone stands one base away. Donors formed part of the validation cohort, which comprised fewer than 150 subjects and was distinct from the first cohort of under 750 subjects. The data stem from a study of cytomegalovirus exposure and HLA in healthy donors (dated by TCRdb to 2015 to 2018). With respect to the entire study: A later analysis indicated that the 95 to 150 validation repertoires were generated on the platform also employed for the approximately 670 repertoires of the first cohort. The study aimed to test whether signatures of past pathogen exposure could be identified by cataloging public T cell receptors. To predict cytomegalovirus infection status, the study brought together high-throughput TCR immunosequencing, statistical association of individual TCRs with disease status, and machine learning. A separate validation cohort of 100 to 150 different subjects was used in addition to the approximately 610-subject first cohort. The paper as a whole reports these results and caveats: The authors suggested that the approach could potentially be extended to other disease states and immunological phenotypes. A total of roughly 160 TCR beta chains were listed by the study as associated with cytomegalovirus. In vitro tests confirmed that a few of the cytomegalovirus-associated TCR beta chains recognize cytomegalovirus antigens. All 120 or so repertoires were used to score co-occurrence in the validation cohort in a later analysis, because that analysis had no HLA typing for the cohort. The classifier was reported to diagnose cytomegalovirus status with high specificity and sensitivity in both the original and validation cohorts. Across donors, most TCR sequences were observed very rarely, whereas some public TCRs were present in many individuals. Subsequent analysis determined that TCRs grouped into clusters in the first cohort also showed a tendency toward co-occurrence across the 120 or so validation repertoires, and 94% of cluster scores exceeded 0.

Library preparation employed the immunoSEQ multiplex PCR assay. Concerning the study's data processing: To diagnose cytomegalovirus status from the catalog of TCR beta chain sequences, a statistical classification framework was built. TCRdb mirrors the immuneACCESS table, restricted to in-frame sequences. Some clones are absent from its copies; in checked studies, under half trace to an unresolved V gene, and the reason for the others is unknown. D and trimming were read from the DNA, whereas the V and J calls and clone size are those reported in that table. Here the sample has roughly 200,000 clones; around 86% occur a single time. The top ten hold more than 5.5% of the sample. Between the V and J ends, shortened by 2 bases and 9 bases respectively, the junction contains 12 bases. Inclusive of the bounding cysteine and phenylalanine, the CDR3 is 13 residues long. Only the CDR3 DNA is retained, 39 bases long and in frame from the first base. The germline V gene supplies CDR1 SGHAT and CDR2 FQNNGV.

This receptor was identified in a young man in good health and CMV-seropositive. The V and J segments used are TRBV11-2 and TRBJ2-3, with no reliable assignment of the D segment. Sequenced material: PBMCs. The nucleotide sequence reads as follows: TGTGCCAGCAGCTTATTCCGGGTCCGCACGCAGTATTTT. This gives the protein CASSLFRVRTQYF.